Listed here is a single TCR beta chain. Samples were assayed with immunoSEQ v3.0 at survey level. The protocol was immunoSEQ multiplex PCR, while the TCRdb copy is restricted to in-frame clones and leaves out a portion. The repertoire holds some 34,000 clones, with approximately 96% as singletons. The entry originates in a study of long-term antiretroviral therapy in people with HIV. Germline V gene sequence: CDR1 SGHVS, CDR2 FQNEAQ. With V trimmed by 5 bases and J by 3 bases, 8 bases remained unmatched. The CDR3 extends over 16 amino acids. V gene TRBV7-8 combines with J gene TRBJ2-3, with 10 bases matching TRBD1. The origin of this receptor is a man between 25 and 39 years old with HIV. This sample comprised unsorted PBMCs, obtained 6.5 to 6.9 years after starting antiretroviral therapy. CDR3 sequence reads: CASSPWGQGLTDTQYF. CDR3 in DNA: TGTGCCAGCAGCCCATGGGGACAGGGGCTTACAGATACGCAGTATTTT.